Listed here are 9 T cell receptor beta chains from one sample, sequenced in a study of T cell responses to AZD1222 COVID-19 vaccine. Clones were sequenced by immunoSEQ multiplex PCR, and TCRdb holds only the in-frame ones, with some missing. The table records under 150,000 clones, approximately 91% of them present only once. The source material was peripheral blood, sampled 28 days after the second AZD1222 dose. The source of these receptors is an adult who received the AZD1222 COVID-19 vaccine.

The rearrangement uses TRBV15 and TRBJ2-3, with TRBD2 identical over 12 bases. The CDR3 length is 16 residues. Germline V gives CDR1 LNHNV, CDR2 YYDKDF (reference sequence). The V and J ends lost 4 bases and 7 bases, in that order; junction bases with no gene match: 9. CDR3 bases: TGTGCCACCAGCAACACCGGGACTAGCGGGTTTTATACGCAGTATTTT. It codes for CATSNTGTSGFYTQYF. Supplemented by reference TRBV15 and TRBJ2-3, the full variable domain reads DAMVIQNPRYQVTQFGKPVTLSCSQTLNHNVMYWYQQKSSQAPKLLFHYYDKDFNNEADTPDNFQSRRPNTSFCFLDIRSPGLGDTAMYLCATSNTGTSGFYTQYFGPGTRLTVL.

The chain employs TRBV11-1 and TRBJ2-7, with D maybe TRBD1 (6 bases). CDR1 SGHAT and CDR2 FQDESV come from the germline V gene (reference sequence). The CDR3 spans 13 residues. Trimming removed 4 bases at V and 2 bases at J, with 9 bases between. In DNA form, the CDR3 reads TGTGCCAGCAGCTCGGGACAAACCTACGAGCAGTACTTC. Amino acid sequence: CASSSGQTYEQYF.

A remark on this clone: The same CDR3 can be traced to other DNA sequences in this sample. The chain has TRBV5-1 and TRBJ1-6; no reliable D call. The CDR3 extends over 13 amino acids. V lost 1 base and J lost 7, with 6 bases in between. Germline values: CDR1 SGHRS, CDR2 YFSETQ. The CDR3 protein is CASSLSSNSPLHF. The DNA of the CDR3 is TGCGCCAGCAGCTTGTCATCCAATTCACCCCTCCACTTT.

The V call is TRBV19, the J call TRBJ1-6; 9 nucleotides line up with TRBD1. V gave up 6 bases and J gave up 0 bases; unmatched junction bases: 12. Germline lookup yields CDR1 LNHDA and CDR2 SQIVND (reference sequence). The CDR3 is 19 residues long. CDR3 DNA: TGTGCCAGTAGGCCTGGACAGGGGCGGAGTAGCTCCTATAATTCACCCCTCCACTTT. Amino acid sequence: CASRPGQGRSSSYNSPLHF.

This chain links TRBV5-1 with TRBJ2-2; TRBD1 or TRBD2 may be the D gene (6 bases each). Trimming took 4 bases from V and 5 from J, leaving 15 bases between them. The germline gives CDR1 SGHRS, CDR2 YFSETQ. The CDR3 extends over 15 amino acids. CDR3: CASSEDSRGTGELFF. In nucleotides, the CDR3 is TGCGCCAGCAGCGAGGACAGTCGGGGGACCGGGGAGCTGTTTTTT.

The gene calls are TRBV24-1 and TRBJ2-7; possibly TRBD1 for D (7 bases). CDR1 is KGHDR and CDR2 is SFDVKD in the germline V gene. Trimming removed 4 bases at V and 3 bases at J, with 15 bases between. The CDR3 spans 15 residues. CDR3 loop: CATSDPTGEDYEQYF. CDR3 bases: TGTGCCACCAGTGACCCAACAGGGGAGGACTACGAGCAGTACTTC.

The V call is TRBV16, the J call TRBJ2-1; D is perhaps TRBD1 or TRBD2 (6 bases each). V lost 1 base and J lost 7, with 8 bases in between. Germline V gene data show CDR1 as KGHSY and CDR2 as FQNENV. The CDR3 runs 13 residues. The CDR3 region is CASSQWGANEQFF. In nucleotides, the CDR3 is TGTGCCAGCAGCCAATGGGGGGCGAATGAGCAGTTCTTC.

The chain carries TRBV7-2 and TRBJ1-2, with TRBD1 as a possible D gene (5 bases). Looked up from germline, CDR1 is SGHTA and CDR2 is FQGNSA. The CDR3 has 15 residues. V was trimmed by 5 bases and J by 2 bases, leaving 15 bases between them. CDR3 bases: TGTGCCAGCAGCGGACGACAGAAAGGCAACTATGGCTACACCTTC. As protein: CASSGRQKGNYGYTF.

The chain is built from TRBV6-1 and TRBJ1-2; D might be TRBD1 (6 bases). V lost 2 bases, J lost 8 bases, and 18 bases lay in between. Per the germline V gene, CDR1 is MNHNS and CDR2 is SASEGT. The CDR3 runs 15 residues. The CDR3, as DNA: TGTGCCAGCAGTGAATTAGGGCTGGGGGCGAGGGGCTACACCTTC. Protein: CASSELGLGARGYTF.